This T cell receptor (beta chain) was documented in a study of shared clonotypes between healthy human individuals. Study details: The people who gave samples were a couple of women and three men aged 18 to 49.

The CDR3 runs to 14 residues. Trimming took off 1 base at V and 7 bases at J, with 10 bases between the two ends. The germline gives CDR1 SGHAT, CDR2 FQNNGV. In the original workflow: Filtering differed since immunoSEQ provided only junctions, with no quality scores. This table comes from immunoSEQ multiplex PCR, and its TCRdb copy is limited to in-frame clones, with some not included. That table supplies the V and J calls and clone size; D and trimming were determined from the DNA. The profile shows 400,000 to 600,000 clones, around 79% of them singletons. The rearrangement uses TRBV11-2 and TRBJ1-4; the D is unclear. The specimen was PBMCs. The TCR was taken from a woman aged 40 to 50 in good health. Some clones in this sample may be carry-over from other donors' samples. Here the CDR3 DNA reads TGTGCCAGCAGCTTAGGAGGGAACGCTGAAAAACTGTTTTTT. Its translation: CASSLGGNAEKLFF.